These 3 T cell receptor beta chains originate from one sample sequenced in a study of shared clonotypes between healthy human individuals. Using immunoSEQ multiplex PCR, the repertoire was profiled, and TCRdb retains in-frame clones only, with some absent. This sample has roughly 1.4 million clones, with approximately 98.5% found just once. The specimen was naive CD4+ T cells sorted from blood. The subset was: CD45RA+ positively selected. The receptors derive from a man between 25 and 39 years old in good health.

The chain combines TRBV7-9 with TRBJ2-5; no clear D gene. This CDR3 is built from 14 residues. V dropped 5 bases and J dropped 2 bases, with 12 bases sitting between them. Per the germline V gene, CDR1 is SEHNR and CDR2 is FQNEAQ (reference sequence). This CDR3 reads CASSARAAQETQYF. DNA of the CDR3: TGTGCCAGCAGCGCCCGGGCAGCTCAAGAGACCCAGTACTTC.

The chain joins TRBV5-1 to TRBJ2-2, with 13 bases that match TRBD2. J gave up 7 bases and V 0 bases, and 9 bases lay outside the gene matches. The CDR3 contains 18 residues. CDR1 is SGHRS, CDR2 YFSETQ, per germline. The CDR3: CASSLDGLAGVVGGELFF. CDR3 in DNA: TGCGCCAGCAGCTTGGACGGACTAGCGGGAGTAGTGGGCGGGGAGCTGTTTTTT.

The V and J genes are TRBV2 and TRBJ1-4, with D unresolved. Germline V gene sequence: CDR1 SNHLY, CDR2 FYNNEI. V lost 4 bases and J lost 4, with 10 bases in between. The CDR3 is 14 amino acids. The CDR3 sequence is CASSGRTSNEKLFF. Written as DNA, the CDR3 is TGTGCCAGCAGTGGAAGAACCAGTAATGAAAAACTGTTTTTT.